This TCR beta chain was observed in a study of T-cell reconstitution after alpha-beta-depleted transplantation in children. Preparation of the TCRbeta library involved a method that used unique molecular identifiers. TCRdb called the PCR reads again in MiXCR, with one record for every CDR3 protein. The sample holds some 200,000 distinct CDR3 sequences, about a tenth seen once. Notes on this clonotype: A read error may produce the germline difference seen at one junction end.

CDR1 and CDR2 from the germline V gene are MNHEY and SMNVEV (reference sequence). CDR3 length: 14 residues. The source is a child under two years old with acute myeloid leukemia, due to receive a stem cell transplant. This sample comprised PBMCs, obtained before TCRalphabeta/CD19-depleted stem cell transplant. The chain links TRBV27 to TRBJ2-3, with TRBD2 matching over 8 bases. The CDR3 is CANSFGLAADTQYF. As DNA, the CDR3 is TGTGCCAACAGTTTCGGACTAGCCGCAGATACGCAGTATTTT.